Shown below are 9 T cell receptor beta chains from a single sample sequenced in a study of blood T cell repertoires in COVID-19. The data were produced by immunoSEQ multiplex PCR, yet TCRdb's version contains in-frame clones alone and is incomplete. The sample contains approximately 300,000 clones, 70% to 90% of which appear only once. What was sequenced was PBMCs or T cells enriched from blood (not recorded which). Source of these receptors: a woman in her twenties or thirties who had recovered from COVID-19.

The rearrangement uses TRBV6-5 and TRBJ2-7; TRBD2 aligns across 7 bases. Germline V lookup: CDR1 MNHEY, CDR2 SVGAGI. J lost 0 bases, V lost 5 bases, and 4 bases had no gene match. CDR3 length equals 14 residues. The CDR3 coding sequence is TGTGCCAGCAGTCAAAGCGGGAACTCCTACGAGCAGTACTTC. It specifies CASSQSGNSYEQYF.

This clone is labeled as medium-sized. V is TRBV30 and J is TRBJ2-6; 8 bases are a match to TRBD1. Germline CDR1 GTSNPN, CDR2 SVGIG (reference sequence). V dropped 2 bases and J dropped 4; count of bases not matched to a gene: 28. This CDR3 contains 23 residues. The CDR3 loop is CAWSTYPTTDDRDRTEGANVLTF. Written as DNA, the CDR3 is TGTGCCTGGAGTACCTATCCAACTACCGACGACCGGGACAGGACCGAGGGGGCCAACGTCCTGACTTTC.

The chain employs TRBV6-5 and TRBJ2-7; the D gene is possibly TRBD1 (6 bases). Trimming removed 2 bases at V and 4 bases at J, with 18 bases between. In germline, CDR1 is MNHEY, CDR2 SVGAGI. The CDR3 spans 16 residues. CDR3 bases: TGTGCCAGCAGTTACAGGACGACAGGTATCTCTTACGAGCAGTACTTC. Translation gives CASSYRTTGISYEQYF.

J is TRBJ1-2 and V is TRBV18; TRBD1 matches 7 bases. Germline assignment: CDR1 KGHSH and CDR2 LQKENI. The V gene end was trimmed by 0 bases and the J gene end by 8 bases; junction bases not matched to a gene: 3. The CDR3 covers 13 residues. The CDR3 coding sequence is TGTGCCAGCTCACCACCGACAGGGAACGGCTACACCTTC. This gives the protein CASSPPTGNGYTF.

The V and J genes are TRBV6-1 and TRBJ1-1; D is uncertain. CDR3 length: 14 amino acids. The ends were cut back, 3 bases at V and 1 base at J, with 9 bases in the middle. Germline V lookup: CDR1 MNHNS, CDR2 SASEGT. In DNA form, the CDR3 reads TGTGCCAGCAGTGACCAAGCTCCGAACACTGAAGCTTTCTTT. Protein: CASSDQAPNTEAFF.

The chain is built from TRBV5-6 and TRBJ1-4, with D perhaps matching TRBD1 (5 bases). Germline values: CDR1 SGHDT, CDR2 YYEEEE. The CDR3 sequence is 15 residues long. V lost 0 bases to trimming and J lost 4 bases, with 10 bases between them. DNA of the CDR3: TGTGCCAGCAGCTTGGGGAAGGGGATTAATGAAAAACTGTTTTTT. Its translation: CASSLGKGINEKLFF.

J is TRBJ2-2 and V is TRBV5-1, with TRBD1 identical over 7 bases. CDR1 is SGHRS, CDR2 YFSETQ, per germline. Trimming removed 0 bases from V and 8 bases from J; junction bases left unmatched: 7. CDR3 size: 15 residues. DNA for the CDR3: TGCGCCAGCAGCTTGGGGGCGACAGGGTCAGGGGAGCTGTTTTTT. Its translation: CASSLGATGSGELFF.

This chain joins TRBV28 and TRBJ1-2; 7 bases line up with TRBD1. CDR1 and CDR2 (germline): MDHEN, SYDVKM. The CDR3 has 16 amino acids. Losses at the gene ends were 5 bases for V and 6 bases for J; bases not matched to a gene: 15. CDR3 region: CASSEHGRGQTNGYTF. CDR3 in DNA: TGTGCCAGCAGTGAACACGGTCGGGGACAGACTAATGGCTACACCTTC.

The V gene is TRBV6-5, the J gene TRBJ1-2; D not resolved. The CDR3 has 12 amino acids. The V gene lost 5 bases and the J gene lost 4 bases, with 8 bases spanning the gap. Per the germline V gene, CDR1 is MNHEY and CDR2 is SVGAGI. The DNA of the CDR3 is TGTGCCAGCAGTAGCGGGTCCTATGGCTACACCTTC. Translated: CASSSGSYGYTF.